This TCR beta chain was sequenced for a study of blood T cell repertoires in COVID-19 (dated by TCRdb to about 2020). A note on the overall study: Samples from collaborators originated in the United States, Italy and Spain and spanned both the acute and convalescent phases of COVID-19. Samples came from the ongoing ImmuneRACE study (first 160 participants) plus 1,254 subjects from 6 global collaborators. The prospective study material was composed of cDNA or gDNA derived from T cells, B-cell-depleted T cells, or PBMCs. A freely available public database, intended as a resource for researchers studying the immune response to SARS-CoV-2, is where the repertoires were released. Where available, HLA class I and class II types were obtained from metadata supplied by the sample provider rather than from assay-based typing. Deeply sampled blood TCRbeta repertoires from subjects exposed to, actively infected with, or recovered from COVID-19 were included in the dataset. Sample metadata almost always included a de-identified subject ID, COVID-19 status, age in years and sex. The paper as a whole reports these results and caveats: How much clinical and demographic metadata was included differed by source and by participant, and the metadata was provided uncurated.

Enrolling through a virtual design, the prospective study's participants ranged in age from roughly 18 to 95 years and lived across some 22 United States geographic areas. In the prospective study, cohorts were assigned on the basis of participant-reported clinical history obtained from a screening survey and a study questionnaire. ImmuneRACE Cohort 3 recovered participants were defined by two consecutive negative NP/OP PCR tests, healthcare professional clearance, or symptom resolution. Mobile phlebotomists in the prospective study collected whole blood, serum and a nasopharyngeal or oropharyngeal swab from every participant. Prospective study participants could optionally give additional blood draws and questionnaires over an approximately two-month period. Prospective study blood samples were shipped either frozen or at room temperature before DNA extraction. The immunoSEQ Assay, a bias-controlled multiplex PCR, was used to amplify TCRbeta CDR3 regions from genomic DNA. In the paper's pipeline: Nucleated cell counts per sample were estimated from amplification of reference gene primers within the assay. To quantify the absolute abundance of each unique TCRbeta CDR3 rearrangement, sequence reads were collapsed and filtered. For each sample, productive Simpson clonality was calculated as the square root of Simpson's diversity index over productive rearrangements. TCRdb re-hosts the immuneACCESS table, in-frame sequences only. Its copies lack some clones; in the studies checked, an unresolved V gene accounts for under half of them, and the cause for the rest is not known. V and J calls and clone size are as listed in that table; D and trimming were resolved from the DNA. The sample has more than 150,000 clones on record, roughly 82% of them singletons. Approximately 10% of the sample rests with the top ten.

Concerning this clone: Its antigen is currently not known. The sample holds no much larger clone one base away, and base qualities are not on file.

Trimming costs V 6 bases and J 7 bases, and their ends lie 16 bases apart. From cysteine to phenylalanine, the CDR3 is 14 amino acids long. Here the CDR3 DNA is all that survives: 42 bases in frame from base 1. The CDR1 and CDR2 encoded by the germline V gene are MNHEY and SVGAGI. The rearrangement combines TRBV6-5 with TRBJ2-1; TRBD1 is perhaps the D gene, given 6 matching bases. The sequence was obtained from a man aged 35 to 55 who had recovered from COVID-19. Specimen: PBMCs or T cells enriched from blood (not recorded which). The nucleotide sequence is TGTGCCAGCAGGGCAGGGACCACAGGGAATGAGCAGTTCTTC. Its translation is CASRAGTTGNEQFF.